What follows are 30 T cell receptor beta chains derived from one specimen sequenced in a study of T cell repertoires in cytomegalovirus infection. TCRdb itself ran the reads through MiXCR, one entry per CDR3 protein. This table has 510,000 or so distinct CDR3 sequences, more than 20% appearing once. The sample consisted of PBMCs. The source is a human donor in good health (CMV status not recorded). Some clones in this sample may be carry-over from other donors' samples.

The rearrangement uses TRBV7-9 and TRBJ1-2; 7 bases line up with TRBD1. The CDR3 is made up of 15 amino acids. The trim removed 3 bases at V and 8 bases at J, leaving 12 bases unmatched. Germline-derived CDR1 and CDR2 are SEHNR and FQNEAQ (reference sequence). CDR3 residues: CASSFEQTGVGGYTF. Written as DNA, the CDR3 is TGTGCCAGCAGCTTTGAACAAACAGGGGTGGGCGGCTACACCTTC.

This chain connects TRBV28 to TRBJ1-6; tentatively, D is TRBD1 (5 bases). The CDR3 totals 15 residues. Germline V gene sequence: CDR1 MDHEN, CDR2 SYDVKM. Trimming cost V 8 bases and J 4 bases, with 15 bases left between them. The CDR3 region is CASGRQLSYNSPLHF. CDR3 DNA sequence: TGTGCCAGCGGAAGACAGTTATCGTATAATTCACCCCTCCACTTT.

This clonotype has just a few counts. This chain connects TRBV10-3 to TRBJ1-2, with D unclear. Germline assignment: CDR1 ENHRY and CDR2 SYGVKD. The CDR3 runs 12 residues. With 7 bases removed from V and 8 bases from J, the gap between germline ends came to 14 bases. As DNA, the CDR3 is TGTGCCATCACCAAATCAGGTGGAGGCTACACCTTC. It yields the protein CAITKSGGGYTF.

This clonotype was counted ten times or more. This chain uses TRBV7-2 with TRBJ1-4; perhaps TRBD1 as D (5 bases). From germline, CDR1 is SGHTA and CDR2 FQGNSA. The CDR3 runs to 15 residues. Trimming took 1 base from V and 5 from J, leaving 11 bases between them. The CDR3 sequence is CASSLVGTQNEKLFF. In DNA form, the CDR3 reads TGTGCCAGCAGCTTAGTCGGGACTCAAAATGAAAAACTGTTTTTT.

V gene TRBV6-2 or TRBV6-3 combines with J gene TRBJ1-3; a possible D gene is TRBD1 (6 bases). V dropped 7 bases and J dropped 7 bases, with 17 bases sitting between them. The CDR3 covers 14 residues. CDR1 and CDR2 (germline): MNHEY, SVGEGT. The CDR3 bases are TGTGCCAGCAACACCGGGACATCGTCCAACACCATATATTTT. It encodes CASNTGTSSNTIYF.

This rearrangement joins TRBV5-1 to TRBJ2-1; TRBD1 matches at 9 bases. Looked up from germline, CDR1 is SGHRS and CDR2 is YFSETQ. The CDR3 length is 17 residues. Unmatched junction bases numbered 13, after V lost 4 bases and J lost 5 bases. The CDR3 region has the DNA TGCGCCAGCAGCCGAGGGACAGGGCTTTCACTCGACAATGAGCAGTTCTTC. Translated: CASSRGTGLSLDNEQFF.

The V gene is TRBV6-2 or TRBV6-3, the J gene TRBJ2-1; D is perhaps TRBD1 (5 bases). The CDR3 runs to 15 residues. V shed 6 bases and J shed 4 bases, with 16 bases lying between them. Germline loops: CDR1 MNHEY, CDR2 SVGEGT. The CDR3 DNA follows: TGTGCCAGCAGACCAGGACAAAGAAATTACAATGAGCAGTTCTTC. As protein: CASRPGQRNYNEQFF.

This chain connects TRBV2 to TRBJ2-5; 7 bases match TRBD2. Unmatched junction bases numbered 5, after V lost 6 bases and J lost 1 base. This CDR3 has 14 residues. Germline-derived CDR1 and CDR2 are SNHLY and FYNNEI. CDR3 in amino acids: CASRNSGGQETQYF. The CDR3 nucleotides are TGTGCCAGCAGGAACTCGGGAGGCCAAGAGACCCAGTACTTC.

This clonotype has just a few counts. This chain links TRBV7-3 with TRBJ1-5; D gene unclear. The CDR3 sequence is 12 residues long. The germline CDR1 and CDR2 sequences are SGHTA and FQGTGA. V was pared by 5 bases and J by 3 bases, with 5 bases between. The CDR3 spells CASSVNNQPQHF. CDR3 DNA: TGTGCCAGCAGCGTCAACAATCAGCCCCAGCATTTT.

Written as DNA, the CDR3 is TGTGCCAGCAGCTTACAACCGGGACAGGGCGTCCCCAATGAGCAGTTCTTC. Amino acids: CASSLQPGQGVPNEQFF. The chain employs TRBV7-2 and TRBJ2-1; 9 positions agree with TRBD1. CDR1 is SGHTA and CDR2 is FQGNSA in the germline V gene. The CDR3 extends over 17 amino acids. V dropped 2 bases and J dropped 6; count of bases not matched to a gene: 11.

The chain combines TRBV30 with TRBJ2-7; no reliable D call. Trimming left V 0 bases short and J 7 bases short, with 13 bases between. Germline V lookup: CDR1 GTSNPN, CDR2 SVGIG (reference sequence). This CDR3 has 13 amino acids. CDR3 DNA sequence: TGTGCCTGGAGTGTAGGGTCACCAACAGAGCAGTACTTC. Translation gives CAWSVGSPTEQYF. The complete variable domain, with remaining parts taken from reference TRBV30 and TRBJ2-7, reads SQTIHQWPATLVQPVGSPLSLECTVEGTSNPNLYWYRQAAGRGLQLLFYSVGIGQISSEVPQNLSASRPQDRQFILSSKKLLLSDSGFYLCAWSVGSPTEQYFGPGTRLTVT.

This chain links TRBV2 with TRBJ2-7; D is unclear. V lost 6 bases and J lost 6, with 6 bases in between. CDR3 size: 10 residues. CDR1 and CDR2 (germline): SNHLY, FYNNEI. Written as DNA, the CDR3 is TGTGCCAGCAGACTCGGCGAGCAGTACTTC. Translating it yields CASRLGEQYF.

The chain's CDR3 is CASTGTSVATDTQYF. CDR3 DNA: TGTGCCAGCACCGGGACTAGCGTAGCCACAGATACGCAGTATTTT. This chain uses TRBV12-3 or TRBV12-4 with TRBJ2-3, with 10 nucleotides matching TRBD2. The CDR3 length is 15 residues. V was pared by 7 bases and J by 2 bases, with 6 bases of the junction left unmatched.

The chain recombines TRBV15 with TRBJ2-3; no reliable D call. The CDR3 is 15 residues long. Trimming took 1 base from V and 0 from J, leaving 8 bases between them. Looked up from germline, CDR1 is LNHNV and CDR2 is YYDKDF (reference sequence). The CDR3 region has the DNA TGTGCCACCAGCAGAGGGTCAGCTAGCACAGATACGCAGTATTTT. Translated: CATSRGSASTDTQYF.

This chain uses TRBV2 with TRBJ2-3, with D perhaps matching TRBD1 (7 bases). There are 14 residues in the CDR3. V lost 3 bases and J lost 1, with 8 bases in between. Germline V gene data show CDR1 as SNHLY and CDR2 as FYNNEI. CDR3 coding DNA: TGTGCCAGCAGTGACAGGGGGGGCACAGATACGCAGTATTTT. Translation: CASSDRGGTDTQYF.

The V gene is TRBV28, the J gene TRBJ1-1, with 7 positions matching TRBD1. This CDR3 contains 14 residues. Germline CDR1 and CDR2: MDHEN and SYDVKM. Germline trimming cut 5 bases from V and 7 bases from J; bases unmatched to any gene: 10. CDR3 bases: TGTGCCAGCAGTCCGGGGACAGCCGTATATGAAGCTTTCTTT. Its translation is CASSPGTAVYEAFF. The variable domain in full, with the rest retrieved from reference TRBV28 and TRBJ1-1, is DVKVTQSSRYLVKRTGEKVFLECVQDMDHENMFWYRQDPGLGLRLIYFSYDVKMKEKGDIPEGYSVSREKKERFSLILESASTNQTSMYLCASSPGTAVYEAFFGQGTRLTVV.

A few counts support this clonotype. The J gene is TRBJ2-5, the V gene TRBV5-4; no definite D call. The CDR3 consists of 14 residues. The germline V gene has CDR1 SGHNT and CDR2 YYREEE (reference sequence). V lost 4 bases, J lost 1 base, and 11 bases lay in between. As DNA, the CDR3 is TGTGCCAGCAGCCCCTGGACGAGCCAAGAGACCCAGTACTTC. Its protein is CASSPWTSQETQYF.

The CDR3 region is CASRLGTGVTGELFF. DNA for the CDR3: TGTGCCAGTAGATTAGGGACAGGAGTCACCGGGGAGCTGTTTTTT. J is TRBJ2-2 and V is TRBV19, with 8 bases matching TRBD1. Germline CDR1 LNHDA, CDR2 SQIVND (reference sequence). The length of the CDR3 is 15 residues. The V segment lost 6 bases and the J segment 4 bases; nucleotides outside the gene matches: 7.

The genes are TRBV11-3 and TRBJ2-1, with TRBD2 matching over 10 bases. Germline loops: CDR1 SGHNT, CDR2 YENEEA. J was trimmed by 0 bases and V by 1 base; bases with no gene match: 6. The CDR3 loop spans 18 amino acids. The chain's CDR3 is CASSLVEASGSSYNEQFF. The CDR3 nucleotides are TGTGCCAGCAGCTTAGTAGAGGCTAGCGGGAGCTCCTACAATGAGCAGTTCTTC.

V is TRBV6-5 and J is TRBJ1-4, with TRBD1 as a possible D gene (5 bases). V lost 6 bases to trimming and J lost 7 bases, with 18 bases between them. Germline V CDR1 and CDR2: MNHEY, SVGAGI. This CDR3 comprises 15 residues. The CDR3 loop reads CASSSPAGSGEKLFF. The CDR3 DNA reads TGTGCCAGCAGCTCTCCGGCAGGGTCGGGTGAAAAACTGTTTTTT.

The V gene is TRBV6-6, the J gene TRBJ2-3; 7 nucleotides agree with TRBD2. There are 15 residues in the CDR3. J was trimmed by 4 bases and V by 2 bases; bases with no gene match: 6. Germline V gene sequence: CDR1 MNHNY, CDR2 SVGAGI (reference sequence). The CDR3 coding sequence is TGTGCCAGCAGTTACGGGAGGGCCGTGTCAGATACGCAGTATTTT. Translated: CASSYGRAVSDTQYF.

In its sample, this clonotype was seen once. CDR3 nucleotide sequence: TGTGCTAGTGGTTTGGTACGAACGGGACTAGCAGGAAATGAGCAGTTCTTC. Amino acid sequence: CASGLVRTGLAGNEQFF. The chain carries TRBV12-5 and TRBJ2-1; 9 bases fit TRBD2. Germline assignment: CDR1 LGHNT and CDR2 FRNRAP. CDR3 length equals 17 residues. Unmatched junction bases numbered 10, after V lost 0 bases and J lost 7 bases.

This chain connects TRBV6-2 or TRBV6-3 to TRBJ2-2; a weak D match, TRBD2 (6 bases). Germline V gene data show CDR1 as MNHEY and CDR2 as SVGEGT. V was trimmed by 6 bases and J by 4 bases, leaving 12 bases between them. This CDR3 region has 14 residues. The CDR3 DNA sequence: TGTGCCAGCAGGGGACTGGCCCTCACCGGGGAGCTGTTTTTT. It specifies CASRGLALTGELFF.

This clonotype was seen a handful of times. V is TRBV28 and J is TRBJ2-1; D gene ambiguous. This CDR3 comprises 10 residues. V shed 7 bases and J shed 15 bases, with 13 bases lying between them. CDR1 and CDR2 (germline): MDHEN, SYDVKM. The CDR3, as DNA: TGTGCCAGCACGCCCGGATATTCGTTCTTC. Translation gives CASTPGYSFF.

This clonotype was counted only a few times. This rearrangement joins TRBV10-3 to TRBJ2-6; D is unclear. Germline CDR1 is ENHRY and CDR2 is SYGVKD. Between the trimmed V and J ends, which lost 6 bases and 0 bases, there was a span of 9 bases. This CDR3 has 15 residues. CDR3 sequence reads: CAIRMVDSGANVLTF. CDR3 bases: TGTGCCATCAGGATGGTCGACTCTGGGGCCAACGTCCTGACTTTC.

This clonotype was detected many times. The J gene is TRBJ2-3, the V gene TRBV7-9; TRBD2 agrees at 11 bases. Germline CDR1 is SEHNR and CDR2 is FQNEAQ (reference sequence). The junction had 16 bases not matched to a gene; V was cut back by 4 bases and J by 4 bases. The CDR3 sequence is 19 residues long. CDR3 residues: CASSSGQGVAGGHPDTQYF. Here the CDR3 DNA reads TGTGCCAGCAGCTCGGGACAGGGAGTAGCGGGAGGGCATCCAGATACGCAGTATTTT.

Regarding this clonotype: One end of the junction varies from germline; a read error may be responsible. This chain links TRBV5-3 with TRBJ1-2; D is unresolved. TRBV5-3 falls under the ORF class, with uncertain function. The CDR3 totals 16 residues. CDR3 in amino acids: CASSLEVRRPNYGYTF. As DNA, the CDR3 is TGTGCCAGCAGCTTGGAAGTGCGACGCCCTAACTATGGCTACACCTTC.

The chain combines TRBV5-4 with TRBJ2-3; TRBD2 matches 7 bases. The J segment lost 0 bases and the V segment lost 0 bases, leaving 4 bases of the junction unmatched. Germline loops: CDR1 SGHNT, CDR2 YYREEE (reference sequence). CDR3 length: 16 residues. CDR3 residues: CASSLVAGVSTDTQYF. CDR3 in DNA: TGTGCCAGCAGCTTGGTGGCGGGAGTGAGCACAGATACGCAGTATTTT.

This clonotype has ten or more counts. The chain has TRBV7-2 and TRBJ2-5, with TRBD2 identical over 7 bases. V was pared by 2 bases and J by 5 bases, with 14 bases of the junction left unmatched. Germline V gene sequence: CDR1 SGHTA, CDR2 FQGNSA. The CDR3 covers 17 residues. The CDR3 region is CASSLNGLLAGVETQYF. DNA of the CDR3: TGTGCCAGCAGCTTAAACGGATTATTGGCGGGAGTGGAGACCCAGTACTTC.

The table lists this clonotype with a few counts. CDR3 region: CASSEGGGGDYGYTF. CDR3 DNA: TGTGCCAGCAGTGAAGGTGGAGGGGGCGACTATGGCTACACCTTC. The rearrangement uses TRBV2 and TRBJ1-2, with TRBD1 matching over 7 bases. This CDR3 comprises 15 residues. Germline loops: CDR1 SNHLY, CDR2 FYNNEI. V was pared by 1 base and J by 3 bases, with 5 bases of the junction left unmatched.